This TCR beta chain originates from a study of shared clonotypes between healthy human individuals. Notes on the study in general: Clonotype sharing across four donors was observed for around 4.5% of naive CD4 clonotypes. Relative to clonotypes present in all four donors, those not shared had lower generation probabilities.

The CDR3 consists of 13 residues. Germline CDR1 is SQVTM and CDR2 is ANQGSEA. The ends were cut back, 8 bases at V and 4 bases at J, with 15 bases in the middle. Donors included only healthy HIV-negative adults lacking recent acute infections or vaccinations. Investigators spread the genomic DNA of each subset evenly over several immunoSEQ plates. Here immunoSEQ multiplex PCR was the method, and the copy in TCRdb shows in-frame clones only, minus some. The sample lists roughly 1,500,000 clones, 98% to 99% occurring once. As to this clone: Its antigen is not identified.

The source is a man aged 25-45 years in good health. The J gene is TRBJ2-1, the V gene TRBV29-1; D is undetermined. Input material: naive CD4+ T cells sorted from blood. Subset meaning: CD45RA+ positively selected. The CDR3 region is CSPQIVEYNEQFF. The CDR3 region has the DNA TGCAGCCCCCAGATAGTAGAATACAATGAGCAGTTCTTC.